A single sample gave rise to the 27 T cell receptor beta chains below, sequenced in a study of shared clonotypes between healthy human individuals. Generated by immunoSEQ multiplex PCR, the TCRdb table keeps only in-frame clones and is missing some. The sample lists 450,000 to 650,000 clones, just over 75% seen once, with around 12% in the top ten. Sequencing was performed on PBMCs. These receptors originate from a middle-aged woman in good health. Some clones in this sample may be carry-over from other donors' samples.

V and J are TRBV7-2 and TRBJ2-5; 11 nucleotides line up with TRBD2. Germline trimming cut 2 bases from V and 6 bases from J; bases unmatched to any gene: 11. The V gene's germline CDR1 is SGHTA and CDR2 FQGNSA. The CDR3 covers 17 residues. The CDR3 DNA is TGTGCCAGCAGCTTATCAGTAACTAGCGGGAGTTTAAAGACCCAGTACTTC. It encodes CASSLSVTSGSLKTQYF.

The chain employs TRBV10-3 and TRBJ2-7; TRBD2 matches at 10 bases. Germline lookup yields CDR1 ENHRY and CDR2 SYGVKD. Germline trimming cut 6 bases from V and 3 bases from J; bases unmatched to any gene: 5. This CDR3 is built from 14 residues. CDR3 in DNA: TGTGCCATCAGGCCCGGACTAGCGGTCTACGAGCAGTACTTC. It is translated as CAIRPGLAVYEQYF.

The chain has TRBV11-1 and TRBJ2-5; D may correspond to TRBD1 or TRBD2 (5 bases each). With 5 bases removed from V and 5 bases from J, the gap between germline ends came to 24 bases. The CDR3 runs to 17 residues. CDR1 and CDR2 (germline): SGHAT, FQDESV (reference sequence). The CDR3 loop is CASSPRVPGPARETQYF. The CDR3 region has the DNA TGTGCCAGCAGCCCAAGAGTTCCGGGGCCGGCCCGGGAGACCCAGTACTTC.

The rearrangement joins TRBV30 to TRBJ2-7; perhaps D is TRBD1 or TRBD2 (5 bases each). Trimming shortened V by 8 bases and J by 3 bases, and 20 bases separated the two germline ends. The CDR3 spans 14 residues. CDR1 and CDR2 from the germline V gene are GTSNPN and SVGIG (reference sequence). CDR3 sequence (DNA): TGTGCCACGGAGAGGGGTGGTTCTGGCTACGAGCAGTACTTC. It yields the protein CATERGGSGYEQYF. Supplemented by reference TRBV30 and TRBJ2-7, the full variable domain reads SQTIHQWPATLVQPVGSPLSLECTVEGTSNPNLYWYRQAAGRGLQLLFYSVGIGQISSEVPQNLSASRPQDRQFILSSKKLLLSDSGFYLCATERGGSGYEQYFGPGTRLTVT.

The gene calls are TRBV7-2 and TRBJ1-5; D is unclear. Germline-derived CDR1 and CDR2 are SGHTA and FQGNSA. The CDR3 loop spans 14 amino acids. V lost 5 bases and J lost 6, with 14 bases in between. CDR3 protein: CASSTSGNLQPQHF. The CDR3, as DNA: TGTGCCAGCAGCACGTCAGGTAACCTTCAGCCCCAGCATTTT.

The CDR3 loop is CASSPPGLEYNEQFF. CDR3 bases: TGTGCCAGCTCACCACCGGGACTAGAGTACAATGAGCAGTTCTTC. The chain employs TRBV18 and TRBJ2-1; 8 bases are a match to TRBD2. Germline assignment: CDR1 KGHSH and CDR2 LQKENI. V lost 0 bases, J lost 4 bases, and 2 bases stayed unmatched. The CDR3 is made up of 15 amino acids.

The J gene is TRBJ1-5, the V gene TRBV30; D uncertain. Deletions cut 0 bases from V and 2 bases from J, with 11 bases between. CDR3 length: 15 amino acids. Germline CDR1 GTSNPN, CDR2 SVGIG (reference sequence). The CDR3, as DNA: TGTGCCTGGAGTGTGCTGGGAGTGGGCAATCAGCCCCAGCATTTT. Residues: CAWSVLGVGNQPQHF.

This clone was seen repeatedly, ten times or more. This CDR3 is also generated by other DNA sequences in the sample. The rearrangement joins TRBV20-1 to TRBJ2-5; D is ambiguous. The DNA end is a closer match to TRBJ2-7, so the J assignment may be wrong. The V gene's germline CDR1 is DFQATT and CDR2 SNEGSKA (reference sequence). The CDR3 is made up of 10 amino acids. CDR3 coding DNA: TGCAGTGCCTTAGGGTACGAGCAGTACTTC. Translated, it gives CSALGYEQYF.

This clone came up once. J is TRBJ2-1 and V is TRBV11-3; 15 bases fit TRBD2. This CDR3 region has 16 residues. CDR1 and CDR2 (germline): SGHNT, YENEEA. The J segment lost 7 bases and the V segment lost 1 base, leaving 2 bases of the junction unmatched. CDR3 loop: CASSLGGTSGRNEQFF. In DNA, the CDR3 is TGTGCCAGCAGCTTAGGAGGGACTAGCGGGAGGAATGAGCAGTTCTTC.

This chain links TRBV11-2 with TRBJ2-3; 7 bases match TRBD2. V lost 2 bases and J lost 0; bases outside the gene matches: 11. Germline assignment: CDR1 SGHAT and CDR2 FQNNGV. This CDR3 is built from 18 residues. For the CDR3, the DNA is TGTGCCAGCAGCTTACGACCCGGGCGGGAGCAAAGCACAGATACGCAGTATTTT. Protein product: CASSLRPGREQSTDTQYF.

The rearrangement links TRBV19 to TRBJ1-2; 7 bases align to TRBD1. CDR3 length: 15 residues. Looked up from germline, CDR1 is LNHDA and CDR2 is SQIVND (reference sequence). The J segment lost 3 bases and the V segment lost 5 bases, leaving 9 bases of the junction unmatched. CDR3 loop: CASSPTGDPDYGYTF. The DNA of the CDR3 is TGTGCCAGTAGTCCCACAGGGGATCCGGACTATGGCTACACCTTC.

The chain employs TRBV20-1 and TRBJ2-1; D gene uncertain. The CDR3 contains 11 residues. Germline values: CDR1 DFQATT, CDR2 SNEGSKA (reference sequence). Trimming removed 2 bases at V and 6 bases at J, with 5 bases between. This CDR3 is CSARPTNEQFF. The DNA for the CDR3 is TGCAGTGCTAGACCGACCAATGAGCAGTTCTTC.

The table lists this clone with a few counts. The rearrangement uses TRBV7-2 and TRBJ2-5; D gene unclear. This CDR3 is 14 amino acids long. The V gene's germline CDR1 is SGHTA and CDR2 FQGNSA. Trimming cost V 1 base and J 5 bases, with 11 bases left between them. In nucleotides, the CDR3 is TGTGCCAGCAGCTTAGGGACCTCCACGGAGACCCAGTACTTC. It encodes CASSLGTSTETQYF. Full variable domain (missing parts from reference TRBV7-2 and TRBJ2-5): GAGVSQSPSNKVTEKGKDVELRCDPISGHTALYWYRQSLGQGLEFLIYFQGNSAPDKSGLPSDRFSAERTGGSVSTLTIQRTQQEDSAVYLCASSLGTSTETQYFGPGTRLLVL.

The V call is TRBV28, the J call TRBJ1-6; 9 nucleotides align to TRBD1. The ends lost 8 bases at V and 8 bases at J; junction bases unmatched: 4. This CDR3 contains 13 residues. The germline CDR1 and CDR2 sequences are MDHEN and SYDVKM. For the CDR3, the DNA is TGTGCCAGCTTAAGGACAGGGGATTCACCCCTCCACTTT. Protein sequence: CASLRTGDSPLHF.

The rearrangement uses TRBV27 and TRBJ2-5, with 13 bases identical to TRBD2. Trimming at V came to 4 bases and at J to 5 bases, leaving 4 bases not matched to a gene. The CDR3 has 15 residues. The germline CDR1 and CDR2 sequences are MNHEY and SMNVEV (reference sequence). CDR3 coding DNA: TGTGCCAGCAGTTATGGGACTAGCGGGATGGAGACCCAGTACTTC. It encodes CASSYGTSGMETQYF.

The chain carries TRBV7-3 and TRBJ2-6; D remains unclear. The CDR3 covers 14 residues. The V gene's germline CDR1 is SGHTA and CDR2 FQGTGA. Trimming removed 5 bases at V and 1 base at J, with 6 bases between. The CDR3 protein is CASSVTSGANVLTF. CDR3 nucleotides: TGTGCCAGCAGCGTTACTTCTGGGGCCAACGTCCTGACTTTC.

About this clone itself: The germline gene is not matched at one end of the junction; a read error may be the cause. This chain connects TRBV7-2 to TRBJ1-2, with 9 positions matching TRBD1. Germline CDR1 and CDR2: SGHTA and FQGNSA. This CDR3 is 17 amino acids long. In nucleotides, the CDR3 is TGTGCCAGCAGCTCTACACAGGGGGCGCGGGCTAACTATGACTACACCTTC. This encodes CASSSTQGARANYDYTF.

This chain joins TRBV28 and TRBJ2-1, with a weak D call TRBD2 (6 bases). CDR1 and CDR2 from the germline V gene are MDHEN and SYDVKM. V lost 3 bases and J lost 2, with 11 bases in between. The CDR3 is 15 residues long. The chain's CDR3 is CASSLGTGAYNEQFF. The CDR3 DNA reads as TGTGCCAGCAGTTTGGGGACGGGAGCCTACAATGAGCAGTTCTTC.

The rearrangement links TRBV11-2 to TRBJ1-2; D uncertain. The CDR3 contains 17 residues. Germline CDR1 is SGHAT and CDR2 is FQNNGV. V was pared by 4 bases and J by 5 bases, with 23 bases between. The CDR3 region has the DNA TGTGCCAGCAGCTCCGGGCACGGGCTACATAACTCTTATGGCTACACCTTC. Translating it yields CASSSGHGLHNSYGYTF.

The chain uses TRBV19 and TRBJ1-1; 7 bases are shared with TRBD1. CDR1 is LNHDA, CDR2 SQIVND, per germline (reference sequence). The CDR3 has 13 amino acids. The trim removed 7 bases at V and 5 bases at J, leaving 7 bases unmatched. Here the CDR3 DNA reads TGTGCCAGTACACAGGGGATGGGGACTGAAGCTTTCTTT. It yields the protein CASTQGMGTEAFF.

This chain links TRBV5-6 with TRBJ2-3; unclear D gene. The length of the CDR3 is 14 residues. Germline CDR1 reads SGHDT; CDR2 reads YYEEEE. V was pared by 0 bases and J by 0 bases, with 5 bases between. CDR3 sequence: CASSLDPSTDTQYF. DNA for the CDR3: TGTGCCAGCAGCTTGGACCCAAGCACAGATACGCAGTATTTT.

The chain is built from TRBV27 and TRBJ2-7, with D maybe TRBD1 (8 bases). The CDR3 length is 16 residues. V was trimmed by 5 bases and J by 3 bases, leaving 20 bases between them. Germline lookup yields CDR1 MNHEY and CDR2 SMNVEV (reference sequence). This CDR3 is CASSRGRGQVNYEQYF. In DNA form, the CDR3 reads TGTGCCAGCAGTCGGGGGAGGGGACAGGTTAACTACGAGCAGTACTTC.

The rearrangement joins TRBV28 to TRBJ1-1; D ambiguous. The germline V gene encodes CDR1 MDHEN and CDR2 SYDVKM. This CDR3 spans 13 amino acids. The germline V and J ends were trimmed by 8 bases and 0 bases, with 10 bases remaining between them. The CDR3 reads CASGQTLNTEAFF. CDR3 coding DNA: TGTGCCAGCGGTCAAACCTTGAACACTGAAGCTTTCTTT.

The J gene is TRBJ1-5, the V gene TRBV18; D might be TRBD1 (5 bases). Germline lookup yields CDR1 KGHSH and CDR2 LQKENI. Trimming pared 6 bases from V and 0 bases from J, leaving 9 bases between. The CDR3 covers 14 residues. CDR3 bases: TGTGCCAGCTCCCGACAGAATAGCAATCAGCCCCAGCATTTT. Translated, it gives CASSRQNSNQPQHF.

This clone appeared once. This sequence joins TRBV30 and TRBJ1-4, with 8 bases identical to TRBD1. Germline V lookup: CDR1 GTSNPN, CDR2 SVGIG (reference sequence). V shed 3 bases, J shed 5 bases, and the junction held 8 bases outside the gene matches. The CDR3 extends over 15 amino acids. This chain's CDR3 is CAWSRNRGANEKLFF. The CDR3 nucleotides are TGTGCCTGGAGCCGTAACAGGGGGGCGAATGAAAAACTGTTTTTT.

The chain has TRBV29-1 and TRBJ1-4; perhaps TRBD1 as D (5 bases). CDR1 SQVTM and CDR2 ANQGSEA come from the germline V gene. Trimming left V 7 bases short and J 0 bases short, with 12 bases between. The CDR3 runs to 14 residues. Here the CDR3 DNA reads TGCAGCGCCGCTTCAGGGTCAACTAATGAAAAACTGTTTTTT. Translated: CSAASGSTNEKLFF.

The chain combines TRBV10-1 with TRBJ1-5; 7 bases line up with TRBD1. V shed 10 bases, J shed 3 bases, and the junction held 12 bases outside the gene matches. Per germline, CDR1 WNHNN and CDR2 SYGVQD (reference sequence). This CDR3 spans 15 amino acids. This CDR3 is CATPTGRGPNQPQHF. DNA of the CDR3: TGCGCCACCCCGACAGGGAGAGGGCCCAATCAGCCCCAGCATTTT.